Below are 20 T cell receptor beta chains sequenced from a single sample in a study of neurological immune-mediated disorders. In TCRdb, the 5' RACE reads were re-called with MiXCR into one record per CDR3 protein. Among around 83,000 distinct CDR3 sequences listed, roughly an eighth were seen once. Sequenced material: PBMCs. These receptors came from a woman in her forties or fifties in good health.

The table lists this clonotype with many counts. The chain links TRBV20-1 to TRBJ1-2, with D uncertain. V lost 6 bases to trimming and J lost 0 bases, with 11 bases between them. CDR1 and CDR2 from the germline V gene are DFQATT and SNEGSKA (reference sequence). This CDR3 region has 13 residues. For the CDR3, the DNA is TGCAGTGCCAGACCAGAGACTAACTATGGCTACACCTTC. This sequence encodes CSARPETNYGYTF.

This clonotype was observed at least ten times. The chain employs TRBV12-3 or TRBV12-4 and TRBJ2-1; D possibly uses TRBD1 or TRBD2 (5 bases each). This CDR3 spans 15 amino acids. V was clipped by 3 bases and J by 2 bases, with 11 bases between them. In nucleotides, the CDR3 is TGTGCCAGCAGTTTTGGGGGATCCGCCTACAATGAGCAGTTCTTC. Translation gives CASSFGGSAYNEQFF.

This clonotype was observed at least ten times. The V and J genes are TRBV5-1 and TRBJ2-2; TRBD2 agrees at 11 bases. V shed 0 bases, J shed 7 bases, and the junction held 8 bases outside the gene matches. From germline, CDR1 is SGHRS and CDR2 YFSETQ. This CDR3 is 17 amino acids long. The CDR3 protein is CASSLVLAGVGSGELFF. The CDR3 nucleotides read TGCGCCAGCAGCTTGGTACTAGCGGGAGTTGGTAGCGGGGAGCTGTTTTTT.

This clonotype was found many times. The V call is TRBV3-1, the J call TRBJ1-5; D unresolved. CDR3 length: 17 amino acids. V lost 1 base and J 5 bases, leaving 18 bases between the germline ends. Germline CDR1 LGHDT, CDR2 YNNKEL (reference sequence). The DNA for the CDR3 is TGTGCCAGCAGCCAAGGCCGACGGGGAGGAGGACATCAGCCCCAGCATTTT. Its protein product is CASSQGRRGGGHQPQHF.

This clonotype is labeled as medium-sized. The chain uses TRBV5-6 and TRBJ2-3, with D perhaps TRBD1 (5 bases). The CDR3 runs to 16 residues. With 4 bases removed from V and 4 bases from J, the gap between germline ends came to 19 bases. Germline lookup yields CDR1 SGHDT and CDR2 YYEEEE. The CDR3 nucleotides are TGTGCCAGCAGCCTGGCCTGGGGCATCGGTCCAGATACGCAGTATTTT. Its translation: CASSLAWGIGPDTQYF.

This clonotype was recorded at least ten times. V gene TRBV29-1 combines with J gene TRBJ2-3; TRBD2 matches at 9 bases. The germline V gene has CDR1 SQVTM and CDR2 ANQGSEA. This CDR3 region has 12 residues. V shed 8 bases and J 2 bases; nucleotides not matched to a gene: 2. CDR3 sequence: CSLAGATDTQYF. The DNA of the CDR3 is TGCAGCTTAGCGGGAGCCACAGATACGCAGTATTTT.

This clonotype was observed many times. The chain combines TRBV20-1 with TRBJ1-2; TRBD1 might be the D (6 bases). V gave up 1 base and J gave up 3 bases, with 15 bases separating them. Germline V gene lookup returns CDR1 DFQATT and CDR2 SNEGSKA (reference sequence). The CDR3 loop spans 15 amino acids. CDR3: CSARAVPRGDYGYTF. The CDR3 nucleotides read TGCAGTGCTAGAGCCGTTCCCAGGGGAGACTATGGCTACACCTTC.

This clonotype was picked up many times. This rearrangement joins TRBV12-3 or TRBV12-4 to TRBJ2-5; D remains unclear. This CDR3 has 14 residues. Trimming shortened V by 6 bases and J by 5 bases, and 16 bases separated the two germline ends. In DNA, the CDR3 is TGTGCCAGCAGCCCCTCGCGAGCTTTGGAGACCCAGTACTTC. It translates to CASSPSRALETQYF.

This clonotype was seen at least ten times. The V call is TRBV20-1, the J call TRBJ1-2; tentatively, D is TRBD1 (6 bases). V lost 4 bases and J 0 bases, leaving 15 bases between the germline ends. The CDR3 covers 15 residues. Germline values: CDR1 DFQATT, CDR2 SNEGSKA (reference sequence). DNA for the CDR3: TGCAGTGCTACCTACGGGGGGCGAACTAACTATGGCTACACCTTC. Amino acids: CSATYGGRTNYGYTF.

In this sample, this clonotype turned up many times. The chain links TRBV7-2 to TRBJ2-7; D not resolved. V lost 3 bases and J lost 0, with 6 bases in between. CDR3 size: 13 residues. Per germline, CDR1 SGHTA and CDR2 FQGNSA. The CDR3 sequence: CASSLGASYEQYF. In DNA, the CDR3 is TGTGCCAGCAGCTTGGGCGCCTCCTACGAGCAGTACTTC.

This clonotype was detected ten times or more. V gene TRBV20-1 combines with J gene TRBJ1-2, with D perhaps matching TRBD1 (5 bases). V was cut by 3 bases and J by 6 bases, with 11 bases left in between. Germline V CDR1 and CDR2: DFQATT, SNEGSKA (reference sequence). The CDR3 loop spans 12 amino acids. The CDR3: CSARDDRDGYTF. The CDR3 nucleotides read TGCAGTGCTAGGGACGACAGAGATGGCTACACCTTC.

The gene calls are TRBV27 and TRBJ2-1; TRBD2 might be the D (6 bases). This CDR3 is 15 amino acids long. CDR1 MNHEY and CDR2 SMNVEV come from the germline V gene (reference sequence). The V end was cut by 7 bases, the J end by 4 bases, with 17 bases between. In nucleotides, the CDR3 is TGTGCCAGCACGAAGAGGCGGGAAGGGTACAATGAGCAGTTCTTC. Its translation is CASTKRREGYNEQFF.

In its sample, this clonotype was seen many times. The chain carries TRBV20-1 and TRBJ2-1; D tentatively fits TRBD1 or TRBD2 (5 bases each). The V end lost 2 bases, the J end lost 7 bases, and 15 bases lay between the germline ends. The CDR3 spans 14 residues. Germline values: CDR1 DFQATT, CDR2 SNEGSKA (reference sequence). The CDR3 is CSARRSGAENEQFF. The CDR3 DNA follows: TGCAGTGCTAGACGGTCCGGGGCGGAAAATGAGCAGTTCTTC.

This clonotype was seen repeatedly, ten times or more. The chain links TRBV4-1 to TRBJ1-5, with TRBD1 identical over 8 bases. In germline, CDR1 is MGHRA, CDR2 YSYEKL. This CDR3 comprises 15 residues. The junction had 7 bases not matched to a gene; V was cut back by 0 bases and J by 9 bases. The DNA of the CDR3 is TGCGCCAGCAGCCAAGATGGACAGGGCCCATGGCCCCAGCATTTT. Encoded protein: CASSQDGQGPWPQHF.

This clonotype was seen many times. This chain uses TRBV28 with TRBJ2-5; TRBD2 agrees at 8 bases. The germline gives CDR1 MDHEN, CDR2 SYDVKM. The CDR3 length is 15 residues. J gave up 4 bases and V 5 bases, and 9 bases lay outside the gene matches. The CDR3 reads CASSIPGGRVETQYF. In DNA form, the CDR3 reads TGTGCCAGCAGTATTCCGGGGGGGCGGGTAGAGACCCAGTACTTC. The whole variable domain, filled in from reference TRBV28 and TRBJ2-5, reads DVKVTQSSRYLVKRTGEKVFLECVQDMDHENMFWYRQDPGLGLRLIYFSYDVKMKEKGDIPEGYSVSREKKERFSLILESASTNQTSMYLCASSIPGGRVETQYFGPGTRLLVL.

This clonotype was counted ten times or more. This chain uses TRBV5-1 with TRBJ1-2, with D unclear. The V gene's germline CDR1 is SGHRS and CDR2 YFSETQ. This CDR3 contains 14 residues. V was clipped by 2 bases and J by 0 bases, with 8 bases between them. The CDR3 region is CASSLDDTNYGYTF. Here the CDR3 DNA reads TGCGCCAGCAGCTTAGATGACACTAACTATGGCTACACCTTC. Complete variable domain (other parts from reference TRBV5-1 and TRBJ1-2): KAGVTQTPRYLIKTRGQQVTLSCSPISGHRSVSWYQQTPGQGLQFLFEYFSETQRNKGNFPGRFSGRQFSNSRSEMNVSTLELGDSALYLCASSLDDTNYGYTFGSGTRLTVV.

This clonotype appeared many times. This chain connects TRBV28 to TRBJ2-1, with TRBD2 matching over 12 bases. Germline-derived CDR1 and CDR2 are MDHEN and SYDVKM. The length of the CDR3 is 16 residues. Trimming at V came to 4 bases and at J to 2 bases, leaving 3 bases not matched to a gene. The CDR3 nucleotides read TGTGCCAGCAGTTCCCGACTAGCGGGAGCCTACAATGAGCAGTTCTTC. Translation: CASSSRLAGAYNEQFF. Full variable domain (missing parts from reference TRBV28 and TRBJ2-1): DVKVTQSSRYLVKRTGEKVFLECVQDMDHENMFWYRQDPGLGLRLIYFSYDVKMKEKGDIPEGYSVSREKKERFSLILESASTNQTSMYLCASSSRLAGAYNEQFFGPGTRLTVL.

The table lists this clonotype with a few counts. It may be a read error: a sequence one base away is much more abundant. The genes are TRBV20-1 and TRBJ2-6; D gene unclear. Trimming took 2 bases from V and 2 from J, leaving 4 bases between them. Germline-derived CDR1 and CDR2 are DFQATT and SNEGSKA (reference sequence). This CDR3 is built from 13 residues. CDR3 in amino acids: CSARPPGANVLTF. For the CDR3, the DNA is TGCAGTGCTAGACCCCCTGGGGCCAACGTCCTGACTTTC.

Note on this clonotype: A read error may be the cause here, since a much bigger clone is one base away. The rearrangement links TRBV10-3 to TRBJ2-3; TRBD1 matches at 12 bases. The DNA end is a closer match to TRBJ1-5, so the J assignment may be wrong. Germline CDR1 and CDR2: ENHRY and SYGVKD. This CDR3 has 16 amino acids. Written as DNA, the CDR3 is TGTGCCATCAGTCGACCCGGGACAGGGGGCGCCGATACGCAGCATTTT. As protein: CAISRPGTGGADTQHF.

This clonotype showed up many times. The chain carries TRBV6-2 or TRBV6-3 and TRBJ1-4, with D possibly matching TRBD1 (5 bases). The V end was cut by 2 bases, the J end by 7 bases, with 14 bases between. The CDR3 consists of 15 residues. CDR1 is MNHEY and CDR2 is SVGEGT in the germline V gene. CDR3 protein: CASSYEGDAIEKLFF. CDR3 bases: TGTGCCAGCAGTTACGAAGGGGATGCGATTGAAAAACTGTTTTTT.